The entry below gives a single T cell receptor (beta chain) sequence along with its context. The germline gives CDR1 SGHRS, CDR2 YFSETQ. J was trimmed by 5 bases and V by 4 bases; bases with no gene match: 13. The CDR3 has 16 amino acids. The sample is drawn from a study of graft-versus-host responses after intestinal transplantation. About the study: Anti-thymocyte globulin was used for induction in all recipients, who then took tacrolimus and steroids for roughly three years.

Study-level points and caveats: When patients had graft-donor T cell macrochimerism, their allografts held high graft-versus-host to host-versus-graft clonal ratios. Detection of GvH clones occurred in recipient marrow, and some had their first appearance in ileum or blood.

Plated together were roughly 200,000 CFSE-labeled responder cells and roughly 200,000 irradiated, violet-dye-labeled stimulator cells. At the end of the reaction, proliferating CFSE-low CD3+CD4+ and CD3+CD8+ responders were sorted. Produced via immunoSEQ multiplex PCR; TCRdb's table is partial and in-frame only. The sample shows about 9,000 clones, 25% to 30% of them seen only once. The source was alloreactive CD8+ T cells from a mixed lymphocyte reaction culture, collected before transplantation. Subset here: CFSE-low proliferating T cells sorted from roughly six-day pre-transplant mixed lymphocyte reaction (GvH or HvG direction). This clonotype was obtained from a human patient who was an organ donor for intestinal transplantation. The chain is built from TRBV5-1 and TRBJ1-1; 8 nucleotides align to TRBD1. The CDR3: CASSIRTGSPLTEAFF. DNA for the CDR3: TGCGCCAGCAGCATAAGGACAGGGAGTCCCCTAACTGAAGCTTTCTTT. Drawing the rest from reference TRBV5-1 and TRBJ1-1, the complete variable domain is KAGVTQTPRYLIKTRGQQVTLSCSPISGHRSVSWYQQTPGQGLQFLFEYFSETQRNKGNFPGRFSGRQFSNSRSEMNVSTLELGDSALYLCASSIRTGSPLTEAFFGQGTRLTVV.